This T cell receptor beta chain was obtained from a study of Ad26.COV2.S vaccination and SARS-CoV-2 variants. Trimming cost V 3 bases and J 2 bases; bases outside gene matches: 10. The V gene's germline CDR1 is WSHSY and CDR2 SAAADI. The length of the CDR3 is 18 residues. This clone has only one observation. Treatment defined: roughly 18 received Ad26.COV2.S at low or high dose, single or two shots; roughly 5 received placebo; per-sample allocation not given. The investigators took samples on day 63 after the first vaccine or placebo injection. Sequencing was performed with immunoSEQ multiplex PCR; in TCRdb, only in-frame clones are kept and a portion is missing. The sample includes hundreds of thousands of clones, about 90% seen only once; the top ten take around 1.5%.

The TCR was taken from a person between 18 and 65 years old who received the Ad26.COV2.S COVID-19 vaccine or a placebo. The chain combines TRBV10-2 with TRBJ2-6; 7 bases map to TRBD1. The sample was peripheral blood, taken in a trial of Ad26.COV2.S vaccine versus placebo. The CDR3 spells CASSDPTGFNAGANVLTF. The CDR3 DNA follows: TGCGCCAGCAGTGATCCGACAGGGTTTAATGCTGGGGCCAACGTCCTGACTTTC.